This TCR beta chain was profiled in a study of shared clonotypes between healthy human individuals. In regard to this clone: Antigen unknown.

Study findings and constraints: Among donors, clonotype sharing was expected to be affected by sequencing depth.

Investigators divided CD4+ cells into CD45RA+ naive and CD45RA-negative memory subsets. The CDR3 loop spans 16 amino acids. CDR1 and CDR2 from the germline V gene are MNHEY and SMNVEV (reference sequence). Trimming cost V 0 bases and J 2 bases; bases outside gene matches: 4. Method: immunoSEQ multiplex PCR; TCRdb's copy keeps in-frame clones and lacks some. The data contain 2,500,000 or so clones, around nine tenths of them singletons. The sequenced sample was naive CD4+ T cells sorted from blood. Subset meaning: CD45RA+ positively selected. The receptor was derived from a man younger than 35 in good health. The chain employs TRBV27 and TRBJ1-5, with 7 bases that match TRBD1. The CDR3 here is CASSLSKGAGNQPQHF. CDR3 bases: TGTGCCAGCAGTTTATCGAAGGGGGCGGGCAATCAGCCCCAGCATTTT.